The sequence of this TCR beta chain was determined in a study of OX40 agonist ivuxolimab in advanced cancers. The wider study: Eligibility rules accepted prior anti-PD-1, anti-PD-L1 or anti-CTLA-4 therapy, and under 45% had some.

As regards this clone: The antigen remains undetermined.

This CDR3 spans 13 amino acids. The germline V and J ends were trimmed by 1 base and 6 bases, with 7 bases remaining between them. CDR1 and CDR2 (germline): SEHNR, FQNEAQ (reference sequence). Notes on the study in general: Researchers report that CD8+ T cells had, on average, more expanded clones than CD4+. The specificity for antigen of the expanded peripheral T cells was not determined. At doses 0.1 to 3.0 mg/kg, CD4+ and CD8+ clones expanded.

Profiled with immunoSEQ multiplex PCR; TCRdb holds only in-frame clones, not every one. The profile shows about 32,000 clones, about 89% of them singletons. The rearrangement joins TRBV7-9 to TRBJ1-5; unclear D gene. This TCR derives from an adult with an advanced solid tumor such as melanoma, head and neck, liver or kidney cancer. Here the sequenced sample was CD4+ or CD8+ T cells sorted from blood, taken in a trial of the OX40 agonist ivuxolimab. CDR3 in amino acids: CASSLEGGQPQHF. As DNA, the CDR3 is TGTGCCAGCAGCTTAGAAGGTGGTCAGCCCCAGCATTTT.